The rows below give T cell receptor beta chains drawn from one sample of a study of blood T cell repertoires in COVID-19. Repertoires were generated with immunoSEQ multiplex PCR, while TCRdb's copy carries only in-frame clones and drops some. The data show just over 650,000 clones, about 90% seen once. The sequencing sample was made of peripheral blood. These receptors all come from a woman aged 18-30 years with acute or convalescent COVID-19. The CDR3 runs from the conserved cysteine through the conserved F or W. D genes are given only for firm matches. Not all rows give a size; the values are once, few, many and, for expanded clones, a class.

v_gene: TRBV29-1; d_gene: TRBD2; j_gene: TRBJ2-1; abundance: NA; CDR3nt: TGCAGCGTGGCCCTTCTAGCGGGGGCCGATAATGAGCAGTTCTTC; CDR3aa: CSVALLAGADNEQFF
v_gene: TRBV5-1; d_gene: TRBD1; j_gene: TRBJ1-1; abundance: NA; CDR3nt: TGCGCCAGCAGCCCCATGACAGGGTCGAACACTGAAGCTTTCTTT; CDR3aa: CASSPMTGSNTEAFF
v_gene: TRBV30; d_gene: NA; j_gene: TRBJ1-5; abundance: NA; CDR3nt: TGTGCCTGGAGTGTACGTGGACGGGGGAGAGGGCAGCCCCAGCATTTT; CDR3aa: CAWSVRGRGRGQPQHF
v_gene: TRBV6-2/TRBV6-3; d_gene: TRBD2; j_gene: TRBJ2-7; abundance: NA; CDR3nt: TGTGCCAGCAGTTCTTCCCTGACCCTATGGCGGGGGGACTTC; CDR3aa: CASSSSLTLWRGDF
v_gene: TRBV15; d_gene: NA; j_gene: TRBJ1-1; abundance: NA; CDR3nt: TGTGCCACCAGCGTCAGGGTGGTGAACACTGAAGCTTTCTTT; CDR3aa: CATSVRVVNTEAFF
v_gene: TRBV9; d_gene: TRBD2; j_gene: TRBJ2-1; abundance: NA; CDR3nt: TGTGCCAGCAGCGTAGCGCCGGGGGGGAACTACAATGAGCAGTTCTTC; CDR3aa: CASSVAPGGNYNEQFF
v_gene: TRBV19; d_gene: NA; j_gene: TRBJ1-2; abundance: NA; CDR3nt: TGTGCCAGTAGTATAGCACACATGCCTTATGGCTACACCTTC; CDR3aa: CASSIAHMPYGYTF
v_gene: TRBV29-1; d_gene: TRBD1; j_gene: TRBJ2-2; abundance: once; CDR3nt: TGCAGCGTCATACCTACAGGGGCCTTTGGGGGGAACACCGGGGAGCTGTTTTTT; CDR3aa: CSVIPTGAFGGNTGELFF
v_gene: TRBV10-3; d_gene: TRBD2; j_gene: TRBJ2-1; abundance: NA; CDR3nt: TGTGCCACCAATGGGGGGGGGTACAATGAGCAGTTCTTC; CDR3aa: CATNGGGYNEQFF
v_gene: TRBV9; d_gene: NA; j_gene: TRBJ1-1; abundance: NA; CDR3nt: TGTGCCAGCAGCGTAGCACAGACGGACACTGAAGCTTTCTTT; CDR3aa: CASSVAQTDTEAFF
v_gene: TRBV6-2/TRBV6-3; d_gene: NA; j_gene: TRBJ2-3; abundance: NA; CDR3nt: TGTGCCAGCACCCCGGTTTGGGCGGGTTCAGATACGCAGTATTTT; CDR3aa: CASTPVWAGSDTQYF
v_gene: TRBV18; d_gene: TRBD1; j_gene: TRBJ1-2; abundance: NA; CDR3nt: TGTGCCAGCTCACCGCGATACTGGACAGGGGATAATGGCTACACCTTC; CDR3aa: CASSPRYWTGDNGYTF
v_gene: TRBV4-1; d_gene: TRBD2; j_gene: TRBJ2-5; abundance: NA; CDR3nt: TGCGCCAGCAGCCAAATAACCTCTAGCGGGGGGTTTGGAGAGACCCAGTACTTC; CDR3aa: CASSQITSSGGFGETQYF
v_gene: TRBV21-1; d_gene: NA; j_gene: TRBJ1-5; abundance: NA; CDR3nt: TGTGCCAGCAGCAAAGTGGGCGCAAATCAGCCCCAGCATTTT; CDR3aa: CASSKVGANQPQHF
v_gene: TRBV9; d_gene: NA; j_gene: TRBJ1-5; abundance: few; CDR3nt: TGTGCCAGCAGCGTACGGAGGGTCCCTTTTATACCCGGGCCCCAGCATTTT; CDR3aa: CASSVRRVPFIPGPQHF
v_gene: TRBV12-3/TRBV12-4; d_gene: TRBD1; j_gene: TRBJ1-1; abundance: NA; CDR3nt: TGTGCCAGCAGTTTCGACAGGGGCCTAGAAGCTTTCTTT; CDR3aa: CASSFDRGLEAFF
v_gene: TRBV30; d_gene: NA; j_gene: TRBJ2-7; abundance: NA; CDR3nt: TGTGCCTGGAGTGTCGAGTACGAGCAGTACTTC; CDR3aa: CAWSVEYEQYF
v_gene: TRBV5-1; d_gene: NA; j_gene: TRBJ2-7; abundance: NA; CDR3nt: TGCGCCAGCAGCTCCTCGCGGGGAGAACAGTACTTC; CDR3aa: CASSSSRGEQYF
v_gene: TRBV19; d_gene: TRBD1; j_gene: TRBJ2-3; abundance: NA; CDR3nt: TGTGCCAGTAGTCCTTCTCGGGACAGGGTGATTACAGATACGCAGTATTTT; CDR3aa: CASSPSRDRVITDTQYF
v_gene: TRBV11-2; d_gene: TRBD1; j_gene: TRBJ2-5; abundance: NA; CDR3nt: TGTGCCAGCAGCCGAACGGGGACAGATCAAGAGACCCAGTACTTC; CDR3aa: CASSRTGTDQETQYF
v_gene: TRBV7-9; d_gene: TRBD2; j_gene: TRBJ2-1; abundance: once; CDR3nt: TGTGCCAGCAGCCGGACTAGCGGGGGGATCTACAATGAGCAGTTCTTC; CDR3aa: CASSRTSGGIYNEQFF
v_gene: TRBV9; d_gene: NA; j_gene: TRBJ1-3; abundance: NA; CDR3nt: TGTGCCAGCAGCGTAGGTATCGGCAGGGGTAACACCATATATTTT; CDR3aa: CASSVGIGRGNTIYF
v_gene: TRBV30; d_gene: NA; j_gene: TRBJ1-4; abundance: NA; CDR3nt: TGTGCCTGGAGTCGCCGCGACAGTAGGGCGGCAACTAATGAAAAACTGTTTTTT; CDR3aa: CAWSRRDSRAATNEKLFF
v_gene: TRBV18; d_gene: TRBD1; j_gene: TRBJ1-2; abundance: few; CDR3nt: TGTGCCAGCTCACGTGACAGGGGGCAAATTAACTATGGCTACACCTTC; CDR3aa: CASSRDRGQINYGYTF
v_gene: TRBV6-1; d_gene: NA; j_gene: TRBJ2-1; abundance: once; CDR3nt: TGTGCCAGCAGTGAACAGGGCGACTACAATGAGCAGTTCTTC; CDR3aa: CASSEQGDYNEQFF
v_gene: TRBV9; d_gene: NA; j_gene: TRBJ1-2; abundance: NA; CDR3nt: TGTGCCAGCAGCGTAGCCAGGGTGAGGTCTCCTAACTATGGCTACACCTTC; CDR3aa: CASSVARVRSPNYGYTF
v_gene: TRBV29-1; d_gene: NA; j_gene: TRBJ2-2; abundance: NA; CDR3nt: TGCAGCGTTGAAGTCAGGGATTCTGCGAACACCGGGGAGCTGTTTTTT; CDR3aa: CSVEVRDSANTGELFF
v_gene: TRBV29-1; d_gene: NA; j_gene: TRBJ1-1; abundance: once; CDR3nt: TGCAGCGTTTATAGAGGAGGGGACACTGAAGCTTTCTTT; CDR3aa: CSVYRGGDTEAFF
v_gene: TRBV24-1; d_gene: NA; j_gene: TRBJ2-5; abundance: NA; CDR3nt: TGTGCCACCAGCTCATCTTTTATTAGGACCCAGTACTTC; CDR3aa: CATSSSFIRTQYF
v_gene: TRBV7-2; d_gene: NA; j_gene: TRBJ1-4; abundance: NA; CDR3nt: TGTGCCAGCAGATTGGGGGGTAATGAAAAACTGTTTTTT; CDR3aa: CASRLGGNEKLFF
v_gene: TRBV12-3/TRBV12-4; d_gene: NA; j_gene: TRBJ1-1; abundance: once; CDR3nt: TGTGCCAGCAGGGCTCTTTCTTTGGTAGCTTTCTTT; CDR3aa: CASRALSLVAFF
v_gene: TRBV5-1; d_gene: NA; j_gene: TRBJ2-1; abundance: NA; CDR3nt: TGCGCCAGCAGCTTGTTGGTAGCCGGTGAGCAGTTCTTC; CDR3aa: CASSLLVAGEQFF
v_gene: TRBV30; d_gene: NA; j_gene: TRBJ2-7; abundance: NA; CDR3nt: TGTGCCTGGAGTAATAGCCTTCGCGAGCAGTACTTC; CDR3aa: CAWSNSLREQYF
v_gene: TRBV18; d_gene: NA; j_gene: TRBJ1-2; abundance: NA; CDR3nt: TGTGCCAGCTCACCTGTAGGAGAGGGTGGCTACACCTTC; CDR3aa: CASSPVGEGGYTF
v_gene: TRBV9; d_gene: NA; j_gene: TRBJ2-2; abundance: NA; CDR3nt: TGTGCCAGCACCACTTACAGGGAATTCACCGGGGAGCTGTTTTTT; CDR3aa: CASTTYREFTGELFF
v_gene: TRBV7-2; d_gene: TRBD1; j_gene: TRBJ1-6; abundance: NA; CDR3nt: TGTGCCAGCAGCTCCTACGCGACAGGGCCTTGGGATTCACCCCTCCACTTT; CDR3aa: CASSSYATGPWDSPLHF
v_gene: TRBV6-1; d_gene: TRBD1; j_gene: TRBJ1-2; abundance: NA; CDR3nt: TGTGCCAGCAGTTTCCCTGGGACAGGGTCTGGCTACACCTTC; CDR3aa: CASSFPGTGSGYTF
v_gene: TRBV12-5; d_gene: TRBD1; j_gene: TRBJ2-1; abundance: NA; CDR3nt: TGTGCTAGTGGTCGATACCGGACAGGGTTAACGAATGAGCAGTTCTTC; CDR3aa: CASGRYRTGLTNEQFF
v_gene: TRBV10-3; d_gene: TRBD1; j_gene: TRBJ1-1; abundance: NA; CDR3nt: TGTGCCATCTTGGATTTCAACAGGGGCACTGAAGCTTTCTTT; CDR3aa: CAILDFNRGTEAFF
v_gene: TRBV27; d_gene: NA; j_gene: TRBJ2-6; abundance: NA; CDR3nt: TGTGCCAGCAGTCCCGCTGGGGCCAACGTCCTGACTTTC; CDR3aa: CASSPAGANVLTF
v_gene: TRBV4-3; d_gene: NA; j_gene: TRBJ2-7; abundance: NA; CDR3nt: TGCGCCAGCAGCCACCTTACAGGGAACGAGCAGTACTTC; CDR3aa: CASSHLTGNEQYF
v_gene: TRBV14; d_gene: TRBD2; j_gene: TRBJ2-2; abundance: NA; CDR3nt: TGTGCCAGCAGCCAAGTCGGGGGGACTGTGAACACCGGGGAGCTGTTTTTT; CDR3aa: CASSQVGGTVNTGELFF
v_gene: TRBV19; d_gene: NA; j_gene: TRBJ1-3; abundance: once; CDR3nt: TGTGCCAGTAGTATCGGACAGGGAAACACCATATATTTT; CDR3aa: CASSIGQGNTIYF
v_gene: TRBV4-1; d_gene: NA; j_gene: TRBJ1-1; abundance: NA; CDR3nt: TGCGCCAGCAGCCAAGATTATATGGGAGGAACTGAAGCTTTCTTT; CDR3aa: CASSQDYMGGTEAFF
v_gene: TRBV5-1; d_gene: NA; j_gene: TRBJ2-7; abundance: NA; CDR3nt: TGCGCCAGCAGCCCGGGGGTGGGGCGGCTCTACGAGCAGTACTTC; CDR3aa: CASSPGVGRLYEQYF
v_gene: TRBV5-1; d_gene: NA; j_gene: TRBJ1-2; abundance: NA; CDR3nt: TGCGCCAGCAGCTCAGGACAGATTAACTATGGCTACACCTTC; CDR3aa: CASSSGQINYGYTF
v_gene: TRBV7-8; d_gene: NA; j_gene: TRBJ2-1; abundance: NA; CDR3nt: TGTGCCAGCAGCTTAGCGCGCGTAGGGAGTTTGGCCGGTGAGCAGTTCTTC; CDR3aa: CASSLARVGSLAGEQFF
v_gene: TRBV2; d_gene: TRBD1; j_gene: TRBJ2-7; abundance: NA; CDR3nt: TGTGCCAGCAGGCCACAGGGGTCCTCCTACGAGCAGTACTTC; CDR3aa: CASRPQGSSYEQYF
v_gene: TRBV5-8; d_gene: NA; j_gene: TRBJ1-3; abundance: NA; CDR3nt: TGTGCCAGCAGCTTGGTCGGGGATGACATATATTTT; CDR3aa: CASSLVGDDIYF
v_gene: TRBV5-1; d_gene: NA; j_gene: TRBJ1-2; abundance: NA; CDR3nt: TGCGCCAGCAGCCCAAATCTCCAGGGAAACTATGGCTACACCTTC; CDR3aa: CASSPNLQGNYGYTF